The clone carrying this T cell receptor beta chain was detected a few times. These data originate in a study of blood T cell repertoires in COVID-19. Study summary: Collection of acute and convalescent COVID-19 samples took place in the United States, Italy and Spain.

The CDR3 contains 14 residues. V gave up 0 bases and J gave up 1 base, with 6 bases separating them. From germline, CDR1 is KGHSH and CDR2 LQKENI. Using immunoSEQ multiplex PCR, the repertoire was profiled, and TCRdb retains in-frame clones only, with some absent. In the table there are about 160,000 clones, around 84% of which are singletons. This chain connects TRBV18 to TRBJ1-1; D not certain. Sequenced material: peripheral blood. This receptor was taken from a human donor with acute or convalescent COVID-19. The donor label of this sample is uncertain. The CDR3: CASSPPRQNTEAFF. DNA for the CDR3: TGTGCCAGCTCACCACCCCGACAGAACACTGAAGCTTTCTTT.